This passage covers 29 T cell receptor beta chains from one sample sequenced in a study of patients and donors after allogeneic stem cell transplantation. TCRdb recomputed calls from the RT-PCR reads with MiXCR, one row per CDR3 protein. This table holds approximately 24,000 distinct CDR3 sequences, 35% to 45% found once. Source material: blood, either unsorted or a sorted T cell fraction (not recorded which). The receptor set was obtained from a human donor who was either an allogeneic HSCT recipient or a stem cell or donor lymphocyte infusion donor (not recorded which). It is not recorded whose cells these are; they may come from a transplant donor.

The chain links TRBV7-8 to TRBJ2-4, with D possibly being TRBD2 (6 bases). The V and J ends lost 5 bases and 1 base respectively, with 15 bases between them. The CDR3 totals 16 residues. CDR1 and CDR2 (germline): SGHVS, FQNEAQ. The CDR3 reads CASSLRTGGAKNIQYF. The CDR3 DNA sequence: TGTGCCAGCAGCCTTCGGACCGGAGGGGCCAAAAACATTCAGTACTTC.

This sequence joins TRBV6-6 and TRBJ2-7, with TRBD2 as a possible D gene (5 bases). CDR1 MNHNY and CDR2 SVGAGI come from the germline V gene (reference sequence). The CDR3 extends over 12 amino acids. V was cut by 2 bases and J by 4 bases, with 6 bases left in between. The DNA for the CDR3 is TGTGCCAGCAGTTACGAGGGTTACGAGCAGTACTTC. As protein: CASSYEGYEQYF.

This chain links TRBV9 with TRBJ2-2; TRBD2 matches at 14 bases. This CDR3 is built from 16 residues. J was trimmed by 7 bases and V by 0 bases; bases with no gene match: 2. In germline, CDR1 is SGDLS, CDR2 YYNGEE. This CDR3 is CASSVGGLAGVGELFF. The CDR3, as DNA: TGTGCCAGCAGCGTAGGGGGACTAGCGGGAGTCGGGGAGCTGTTTTTT.

This chain connects TRBV3-1 to TRBJ2-1, with D tentatively TRBD2 (6 bases). There are 15 residues in the CDR3. Germline loops: CDR1 LGHDT, CDR2 YNNKEL (reference sequence). V dropped 0 bases and J dropped 5 bases, with 11 bases sitting between them. CDR3 nucleotides: TGTGCCAGCAGCCAAGAAGGGAGGTTAAACAATGAGCAGTTCTTC. It translates to CASSQEGRLNNEQFF.

The V gene is TRBV10-3, the J gene TRBJ1-5; D might be TRBD1 (5 bases). CDR3 length equals 13 residues. Trimming took 3 bases from V and 2 from J, leaving 5 bases between them. Germline CDR1 is ENHRY and CDR2 is SYGVKD. The CDR3 here is CAISEGGNQPQHF. The DNA of the CDR3 is TGTGCCATCAGTGAAGGGGGCAATCAGCCCCAGCATTTT.

This clonotype came up a few times. The chain couples TRBV11-1 to TRBJ1-1, with D perhaps matching TRBD1 (6 bases). Germline V CDR1 and CDR2: SGHAT, FQDESV (reference sequence). The CDR3 has 16 residues. Deletions cut 3 bases from V and 0 bases from J, with 14 bases between. The CDR3 region has the DNA TGTGCCAGCAGCTTCAGGACAGTTTTCATGAACACTGAAGCTTTCTTT. Translated: CASSFRTVFMNTEAFF. The variable domain in full, completed from reference TRBV11-1 and TRBJ1-1, reads EAEVAQSPRYKITEKSQAVAFWCDPISGHATLYWYRQILGQGPELLVQFQDESVVDDSQLPKDRFSAERLKGVDSTLKIQPAELGDSAMYLCASSFRTVFMNTEAFFGQGTRLTVV.

This chain joins TRBV5-6 and TRBJ2-2, with a possible D match to TRBD1 (6 bases). V gave up 4 bases and J gave up 1 base, with 14 bases separating them. Germline assignment: CDR1 SGHDT and CDR2 YYEEEE. The CDR3 is 16 amino acids. CDR3 in DNA: TGTGCCAGCAGCGTACTGAGGGGGAGGAACACCGGGGAGCTGTTTTTT. Translation gives CASSVLRGRNTGELFF.

The V and J genes are TRBV4-2 and TRBJ2-1; D gene uncertain. Germline CDR1 is LGHNA and CDR2 is YNFKEQ. The V end lost 1 base, the J end lost 4 bases, and 5 bases lay between the germline ends. CDR3 length: 13 amino acids. DNA for the CDR3: TGTGCCAGCAGCCAAGTGGAGTACAATGAGCAGTTCTTC. This gives the protein CASSQVEYNEQFF.

J is TRBJ1-2 and V is TRBV28; 9 nucleotides line up with TRBD1. The V gene end was trimmed by 6 bases and the J gene end by 3 bases; junction bases not matched to a gene: 14. Per the germline V gene, CDR1 is MDHEN and CDR2 is SYDVKM. This CDR3 contains 17 residues. CDR3 sequence reads: CASSQTGGSLSHYGYTF. The CDR3 region has the DNA TGTGCCAGCAGCCAGACAGGGGGATCGTTATCTCACTATGGCTACACCTTC.

This clonotype was counted at least ten times. This chain links TRBV7-9 with TRBJ2-7; 9 nucleotides line up with TRBD2. The germline V gene has CDR1 SEHNR and CDR2 FQNEAQ (reference sequence). V was clipped by 3 bases and J by 1 base; unmatched bases: 1. CDR3 length: 14 amino acids. CDR3 residues: CASSFAGGSYEQYF. As DNA, the CDR3 is TGTGCCAGCAGCTTTGCGGGAGGGTCCTACGAGCAGTACTTC.

The chain joins TRBV10-3 to TRBJ1-4; 8 bases match TRBD1. The V and J ends lost 5 bases and 7 bases, in that order; junction bases with no gene match: 9. From germline, CDR1 is ENHRY and CDR2 SYGVKD. The CDR3 runs 15 residues. CDR3 loop: CAISQFQGAGEKLFF. The CDR3 DNA sequence: TGTGCCATCAGTCAATTCCAGGGGGCCGGTGAAAAACTGTTTTTT.

V gene TRBV20-1 combines with J gene TRBJ2-7; TRBD1 matches 10 bases. In germline, CDR1 is DFQATT, CDR2 SNEGSKA (reference sequence). The V segment lost 2 bases and the J segment 5 bases; nucleotides outside the gene matches: 9. This CDR3 is 15 amino acids long. The CDR3: CSARLVRGTGDEQYF. As DNA, the CDR3 is TGCAGTGCTAGACTAGTGAGGGGGACAGGGGACGAGCAGTACTTC.

This clonotype was observed a few times. This CDR3 reads CASSPWESGQPQHF. For the CDR3, the DNA is TGTGCCAGCAGCCCTTGGGAGTCCGGGCAGCCCCAGCATTTT. The chain is built from TRBV7-2 and TRBJ1-5; D not certain. V lost 5 bases and J lost 7, with 15 bases in between. The CDR3 contains 14 residues. CDR1 and CDR2 (germline): SGHTA, FQGNSA. Filled out from reference TRBV7-2 and TRBJ1-5, the complete variable domain reads GAGVSQSPSNKVTEKGKDVELRCDPISGHTALYWYRQSLGQGLEFLIYFQGNSAPDKSGLPSDRFSAERTGGSVSTLTIQRTQQEDSAVYLCASSPWESGQPQHFGDGTRLSIL.

J is TRBJ1-4 and V is TRBV6-1; no firm D call. CDR1 MNHNS and CDR2 SASEGT come from the germline V gene. V lost 0 bases to trimming and J lost 8 bases, with 13 bases between them. CDR3 size: 15 residues. The CDR3 spells CASSEALSLREKLFF. Written as DNA, the CDR3 is TGTGCCAGCAGTGAAGCGCTATCGTTAAGGGAAAAACTGTTTTTT.

This clonotype was counted between two and nine times. The CDR3 region has the DNA TGCGCCAGCAGCTTGGCCGCGGCAACTAATGAAAAACTGTTTTTT. The encoded protein is CASSLAAATNEKLFF. The chain carries TRBV5-1 and TRBJ1-4; D is unclear. Trimming left V 0 bases short and J 0 bases short, with 6 bases between. This CDR3 is 15 amino acids long. Per germline, CDR1 SGHRS and CDR2 YFSETQ.

The V and J genes are TRBV2 and TRBJ1-5, with 9 bases fitting TRBD1. The CDR3 has 14 amino acids. With 2 bases clipped from V and 6 bases from J, the junction kept 2 bases outside the gene matches. Germline V gives CDR1 SNHLY, CDR2 FYNNEI. CDR3 residues: CASSETTGGQPQHF. CDR3 in DNA: TGTGCCAGCAGTGAAACGACAGGGGGTCAGCCCCAGCATTTT.

The gene calls are TRBV20-1 and TRBJ2-3, with 14 bases that match TRBD2. V was clipped by 3 bases and J by 5 bases; unmatched bases: 4. The CDR3 covers 15 residues. Per germline, CDR1 DFQATT and CDR2 SNEGSKA (reference sequence). The CDR3 DNA sequence: TGCAGTGCTAGCCCCGGGACTAGCGGGGGAGATACGCAGTATTTT. Translated: CSASPGTSGGDTQYF.

The V gene is TRBV12-3 or TRBV12-4, the J gene TRBJ1-1; the match to TRBD1 covers 7 bases. The trim removed 5 bases at V and 3 bases at J, leaving 3 bases unmatched. The CDR3 contains 13 residues. CDR3 in amino acids: CASSIGTDTEAFF. The DNA of the CDR3 is TGTGCCAGCAGTATTGGGACAGACACTGAAGCTTTCTTT.

V is TRBV7-8 and J is TRBJ2-1, with 10 bases fitting TRBD2. The CDR3 runs 17 residues. The junction had 11 bases not matched to a gene; V was cut back by 2 bases and J by 7 bases. CDR1 and CDR2 (germline): SGHVS, FQNEAQ. The CDR3 DNA is TGTGCCAGCAGCTTAAATTGGGGGACTAGCGTTACAAATGAGCAGTTCTTC. This codes for CASSLNWGTSVTNEQFF.

This chain joins TRBV29-1 and TRBJ2-3, with TRBD2 identical over 14 bases. The trim removed 6 bases at V and 4 bases at J, leaving 3 bases unmatched. The CDR3 is made up of 14 amino acids. The germline V gene has CDR1 SQVTM and CDR2 ANQGSEA. Written as DNA, the CDR3 is TGCAGCGTCAAGACTAGCGGGGGGGCAGATACGCAGTATTTT. This codes for CSVKTSGGADTQYF.

V is TRBV11-2 and J is TRBJ1-5; D is possibly TRBD1 (5 bases). With 3 bases removed from V and 6 bases from J, the gap between germline ends came to 15 bases. Germline V gene data show CDR1 as SGHAT and CDR2 as FQNNGV. The CDR3 is 15 residues long. CDR3 DNA sequence: TGTGCCAGCAGCTTGAGGCAGGGAGTAGGTCAGCCCCAGCATTTT. Its protein product is CASSLRQGVGQPQHF.

This sequence joins TRBV6-2 or TRBV6-3 and TRBJ1-6; D not resolved. V was shortened by 2 bases and J by 8 bases, with 10 bases between the two germline ends. Germline V CDR1 and CDR2: MNHEY, SVGEGT. This CDR3 has 14 residues. The CDR3 bases are TGTGCCAGCAGTTACGACGGCGGCTATTCACCCCTCCACTTT. Translating gives CASSYDGGYSPLHF.

This clonotype came up a few times. The chain has TRBV10-3 and TRBJ1-6; D ambiguous. Germline CDR1 ENHRY, CDR2 SYGVKD. This CDR3 has 13 amino acids. Trimming took 3 bases from V and 4 from J, leaving 4 bases between them. DNA for the CDR3: TGTGCCATCAGTGACACATATAATTCACCCCTCCACTTT. Its protein product is CAISDTYNSPLHF.

The V gene is TRBV29-1, the J gene TRBJ2-1; 13 bases are a match to TRBD2. The CDR3 is 14 amino acids. Germline V CDR1 and CDR2: SQVTM, ANQGSEA. V lost 4 bases, J lost 6 bases, and 3 bases stayed unmatched. The CDR3 region is CSVVWTSGGNEQFF. In DNA form, the CDR3 reads TGCAGCGTTGTCTGGACTAGCGGGGGCAATGAGCAGTTCTTC.

This chain joins TRBV3-1 and TRBJ1-1; the D is unclear. The CDR3 length is 13 residues. Trimming shortened V by 5 bases and J by 1 base, and 8 bases separated the two germline ends. Germline CDR1 is LGHDT and CDR2 is YNNKEL (reference sequence). Written as DNA, the CDR3 is TGTGCCAGCAGCGAAGCCCAGAACACTGAAGCTTTCTTT. Translating it yields CASSEAQNTEAFF.

This chain joins TRBV20-1 and TRBJ2-5; possible D gene TRBD1, 5 bases. This CDR3 has 13 residues. Trimming removed 1 base from V and 4 bases from J, with 10 bases in between. The germline gives CDR1 DFQATT, CDR2 SNEGSKA (reference sequence). The CDR3 nucleotides are TGCAGTGCTAGAGGGCAGGGATTAGAGACCCAGTACTTC. Protein product: CSARGQGLETQYF.

This chain joins TRBV20-1 and TRBJ1-5; the match to TRBD1 covers 9 bases. Trimming cost V 0 bases and J 0 bases; bases outside gene matches: 9. In germline, CDR1 is DFQATT, CDR2 SNEGSKA (reference sequence). The CDR3 sequence is 18 residues long. CDR3 nucleotide sequence: TGCAGTGCTAGAGATTACCGGGACAGGGTGGATAGCAATCAGCCCCAGCATTTT. Translated: CSARDYRDRVDSNQPQHF.

CDR3 protein: CASSYSQGAGEQFF. CDR3 nucleotide sequence: TGTGCCAGCAGTTACTCGCAAGGGGCCGGTGAGCAGTTCTTC. V usage is TRBV6-5 and J usage is TRBJ2-1; a possible D gene is TRBD1 (5 bases). CDR1 is MNHEY, CDR2 SVGAGI, per germline. The CDR3 is 14 residues long. Trimming shortened V by 0 bases and J by 9 bases, and 12 bases separated the two germline ends.

This clonotype was seen a handful of times. The genes are TRBV5-1 and TRBJ1-1; D ambiguous. Germline lookup yields CDR1 SGHRS and CDR2 YFSETQ. V shed 2 bases and J shed 4 bases, with 12 bases lying between them. The CDR3 has 14 amino acids. The CDR3 DNA reads as TGCGCCAGCAGCTTTGACGGACCCCCCACTGAAGCTTTCTTT. Its translation: CASSFDGPPTEAFF.